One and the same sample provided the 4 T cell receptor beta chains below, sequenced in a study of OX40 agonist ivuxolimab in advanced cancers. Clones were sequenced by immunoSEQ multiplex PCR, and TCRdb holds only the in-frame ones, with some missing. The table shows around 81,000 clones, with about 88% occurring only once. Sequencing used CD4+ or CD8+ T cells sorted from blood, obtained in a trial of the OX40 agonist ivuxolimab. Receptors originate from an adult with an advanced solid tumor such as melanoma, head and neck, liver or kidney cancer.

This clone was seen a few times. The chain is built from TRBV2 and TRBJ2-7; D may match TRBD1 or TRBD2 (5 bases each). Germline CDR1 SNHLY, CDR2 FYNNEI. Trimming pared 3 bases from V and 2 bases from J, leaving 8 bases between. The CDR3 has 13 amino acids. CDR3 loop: CASSEGVTYEQYF. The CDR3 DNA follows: TGTGCCAGCAGTGAGGGGGTTACCTACGAGCAGTACTTC.

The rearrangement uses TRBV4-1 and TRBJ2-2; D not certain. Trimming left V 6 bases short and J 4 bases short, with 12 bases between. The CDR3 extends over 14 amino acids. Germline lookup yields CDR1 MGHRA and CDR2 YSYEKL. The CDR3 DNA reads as TGCGCCAGCAGGGGTCCGATCGGCACCGGGGAGCTGTTTTTT. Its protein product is CASRGPIGTGELFF.

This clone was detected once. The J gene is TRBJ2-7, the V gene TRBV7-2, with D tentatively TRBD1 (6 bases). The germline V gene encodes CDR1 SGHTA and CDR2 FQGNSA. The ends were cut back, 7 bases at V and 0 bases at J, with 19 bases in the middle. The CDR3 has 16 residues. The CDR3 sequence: CASTISQGSVSYEQYV. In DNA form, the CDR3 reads TGTGCCAGCACCATATCACAGGGCTCCGTCTCCTACGAGCAGTACGTC.

CDR3 sequence: CASSPGTGASNYGYTF. The CDR3 nucleotides read TGTGCCAGCTCTCCCGGGACAGGGGCCTCAAACTATGGCTACACCTTC. V gene TRBV5-4 combines with J gene TRBJ1-2; 10 bases are shared with TRBD1. V shed 7 bases and J 2 bases; nucleotides not matched to a gene: 11. The CDR3 is 16 amino acids. The V gene's germline CDR1 is SGHNT and CDR2 YYREEE (reference sequence). The variable domain in full, completed from reference TRBV5-4 and TRBJ1-2, reads ETGVTQSPTHLIKTRGQQVTLRCSSQSGHNTVSWYQQALGQGPQFIFQYYREEENGRGNFPPRFSGLQFPNYSSELNVNALELDDSALYLCASSPGTGASNYGYTFGSGTRLTVV.